This T cell receptor (beta chain) was sequenced in a study of OX40 agonist ivuxolimab in advanced cancers. At the level of the study: Patients were dosed with the agonistic anti-OX40 (CD134) antibody ivuxolimab. Patients with prior anti-PD-1, anti-PD-L1 or anti-CTLA-4 therapy were eligible; about 40% had some.

Germline V gene data show CDR1 as SGHAT and CDR2 as FQDESV (reference sequence). This CDR3 is built from 16 residues. The repertoire was sequenced with immunoSEQ multiplex PCR; TCRdb's copy has only in-frame clones and lacks some. The top ten hold about 1% of the sample, which has around 81,000 clones, 70% to 90% seen once. This chain links TRBV11-1 with TRBJ2-5, with 9 positions matching TRBD1. TRBJ2-7 matches the DNA end more closely, so the J call is doubtful. The clonotype was recovered from an adult with an advanced solid tumor such as melanoma, head and neck, liver or kidney cancer. The material sequenced was CD4+ or CD8+ T cells sorted from blood, taken in a trial of the OX40 agonist ivuxolimab. The CDR3 DNA reads TGTGCCAGCAGCTCCCGTCAGGACAGGGGTTCCTACGAGCAGTACTTC. Protein sequence: CASSSRQDRGSYEQYF.